Listed below are T cell receptor beta chains from one sample, sequenced in a study of STAT3 mutations in large granular lymphocyte leukemia. The data were produced by immunoSEQ multiplex PCR, yet TCRdb's version contains in-frame clones alone and is incomplete. This sample has under 4,000 clones, with roughly 43% found just once. Material: peripheral blood mononuclear cells. The receptors originated from a man aged 45-65 years with T-cell large granular lymphocyte leukemia. Some clones in this sample may be carry-over from other donors' samples. The CDR3 runs from the conserved cysteine through the conserved F or W. Fields, in order: V gene, clone size, D gene, J gene, CDR3 DNA, CDR3 protein. The D gene is left open where the match is weak. Clone size is shown for a subset of rows, as once, few, many or a class of expanded clone.

V: TRBV7-8
size: few
D: .
J: TRBJ2-7
DNA: TGTGCCAGCAGCCCAGGACCCTACGAGCAGTACTTC
CDR3: CASSPGPYEQYF

V: TRBV6-1
size: .
D: TRBD1
J: TRBJ1-5
DNA: TGTGCCAGCAGTGGCGCCGGACAGGGGGCATTGGAGCCCCAGCATTTT
CDR3: CASSGAGQGALEPQHF

V: TRBV7-9
size: few
D: .
J: TRBJ2-7
DNA: TGTGCCAGCAGCTTAGCCGGCAGCTCCTACGAGCAGTACTTC
CDR3: CASSLAGSSYEQYF

V: TRBV25-1
size: .
D: .
J: TRBJ1-5
DNA: TGTGCCAGCAGTTTACCGGGACGGGGGATTGGCAATCAGCCCCAGCATTTT
CDR3: CASSLPGRGIGNQPQHF

V: TRBV2
size: few
D: TRBD2
J: TRBJ2-5
DNA: TGTGCCAGCCAGCTACTAGCGGGATCAGAGACCCAGTACTTC
CDR3: CASQLLAGSETQYF

V: TRBV5-1
size: .
D: .
J: TRBJ1-2
DNA: TGCGCCAGCAGCTTGAGGAGGGGCCCATCTAACTATGGCTACACCTTC
CDR3: CASSLRRGPSNYGYTF

V: TRBV29-1
size: few
D: .
J: TRBJ2-3
DNA: TGCAGCGTTGAAGATTCAGATACGCAGTATTTT
CDR3: CSVEDSDTQYF

V: TRBV7-9
size: .
D: TRBD1
J: TRBJ1-2
DNA: TGTGCCAGCAGCTGCAGTATTTGGACAGGGGGCTGTAATGACTATGGCTACACCTTC
CDR3: CASSCSIWTGGCNDYGYTF

V: TRBV18
size: few
D: TRBD1
J: TRBJ1-6
DNA: TGTGCCAGCTCACCAGAGGACAGGGGGCCCTATAATTCACCCCTCCACTTT
CDR3: CASSPEDRGPYNSPLHF

V: TRBV27
size: .
D: .
J: TRBJ1-3
DNA: TGTGCCAGCGGGTCAGGGGTTGGTGGAAACACCATATATTTT
CDR3: CASGSGVGGNTIYF

V: TRBV5-1
size: .
D: TRBD2
J: TRBJ2-3
DNA: TGCGCCAGCAGCCTGCAGGGACTAGCAGACACAGATACGCAGTATTTT
CDR3: CASSLQGLADTDTQYF

V: TRBV7-2
size: few
D: .
J: TRBJ2-7
DNA: TGTGCCAGCAGCTTATTCCCCTACGAGCAGTACTTC
CDR3: CASSLFPYEQYF

V: TRBV30
size: .
D: .
J: TRBJ2-2
DNA: TGTGCCTGGAGTGCACAGGGGAACACCGGGGAGCTGTTTTTT
CDR3: CAWSAQGNTGELFF

V: TRBV27
size: .
D: .
J: TRBJ1-2
DNA: TGTGCCAGCAGTTCCCTGAAGGCCTATGGCTACACCTTC
CDR3: CASSSLKAYGYTF